This T cell receptor (beta chain) was obtained from a study of PD-1 blockade in mismatch repair-deficient tumors. Study background: All were previously treated, progressing patients with 12 mismatch repair-deficient cancer types. Study-level points and caveats: Tumor-resident clones, often absent from pretreatment blood, expanded after pembrolizumab and then contracted.

The CDR3 is made up of 15 amino acids. The V and J ends lost 0 bases and 0 bases, in that order; junction bases with no gene match: 2. Germline V gene data show CDR1 as SGHNT and CDR2 as YYREEE (reference sequence). Mismatch repair deficiency was confirmed in all patients, by PCR or immunohistochemistry. The TCR-sequenced patients were a few responders to pembrolizumab. As for this clone: No antigen is known for it.

Using immunoSEQ multiplex PCR, the repertoire was profiled, and TCRdb retains in-frame clones only, with some absent. Here the sample spans 120,000 or so clones, 88% being singletons. The gene calls are TRBV5-4 and TRBJ2-7, with TRBD2 identical over 8 bases. The sequence was obtained from an adult with mismatch repair-deficient cancer. Source: peripheral blood, taken roughly 67 weeks after starting pembrolizumab. For the CDR3, the DNA is TGTGCCAGCAGCTTGGTTAGCGGGAACTCCTACGAGCAGTACTTC. Translation: CASSLVSGNSYEQYF. Based on the CDR3 plus reference TRBV5-4 and TRBJ2-7, the full variable domain is ETGVTQSPTHLIKTRGQQVTLRCSSQSGHNTVSWYQQALGQGPQFIFQYYREEENGRGNFPPRFSGLQFPNYSSELNVNALELDDSALYLCASSLVSGNSYEQYFGPGTRLTVT.